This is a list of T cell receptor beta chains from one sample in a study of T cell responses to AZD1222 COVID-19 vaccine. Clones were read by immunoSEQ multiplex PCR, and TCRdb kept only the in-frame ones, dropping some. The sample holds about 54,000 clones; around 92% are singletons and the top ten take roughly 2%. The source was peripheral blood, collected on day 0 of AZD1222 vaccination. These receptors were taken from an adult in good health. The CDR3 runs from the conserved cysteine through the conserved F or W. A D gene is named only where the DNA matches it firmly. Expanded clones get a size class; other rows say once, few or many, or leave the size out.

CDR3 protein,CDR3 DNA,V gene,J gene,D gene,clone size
CASSIQGTNEKLFF,TGTGCCAGTAGTATACAGGGCACTAATGAAAAACTGTTTTTT,TRBV19,TRBJ1-4,.,.
CATSERDSHSYNEQFF,TGTGCCACCAGTGAACGGGACAGTCATTCATACAATGAGCAGTTCTTC,TRBV24-1,TRBJ2-1,TRBD1,.
CASSQVGGEEKLFF,TGCGCCAGCAGCCAAGTGGGGGGGGAGGAAAAACTGTTTTTT,TRBV4-1,TRBJ1-4,.,once
CGADRGTNEKLFF,TGCGGAGCGGACAGGGGAACTAATGAAAAACTGTTTTTT,TRBV29-1,TRBJ1-4,TRBD1,.
CASSDRGTSTDTQYF,TGTGCCAGCAGCGACAGGGGGACTAGCACAGATACGCAGTATTTT,TRBV6-5,TRBJ2-3,TRBD1,few
CASSSGTSSYNEQFF,TGCGCCAGCAGCTCCGGGACTAGCAGCTACAATGAGCAGTTCTTC,TRBV5-1,TRBJ2-1,TRBD2,.
CASSVATGGIYGYTF,TGTGCCAGCAGCGTAGCGACAGGGGGCATCTATGGCTACACCTTC,TRBV9,TRBJ1-2,TRBD1,.
CASSLGAVSSTDTQYF,TGCGCCAGCAGCTTGGGGGCGGTATCTAGCACAGATACGCAGTATTTT,TRBV5-1,TRBJ2-3,.,.
CASRVSGGTEAFF,TGTGCCAGCAGGGTCTCCGGTGGCACTGAAGCTTTCTTT,TRBV28,TRBJ1-1,.,.
CASSPGQGYQPQHF,TGTGCCAGCAGTCCGGGACAGGGTTATCAGCCCCAGCATTTT,TRBV28,TRBJ1-5,TRBD1,.
CASSPPGTGAGKHSYEQYF,TGTGCCAGCAGTCCCCCCGGGACAGGGGCAGGGAAACACTCCTACGAGCAGTACTTC,TRBV28,TRBJ2-7,TRBD1,.
CASSLFGRALLETQYF,TGTGCCAGCAGCTTATTCGGGAGGGCCCTCTTGGAGACCCAGTACTTC,TRBV7-2,TRBJ2-5,TRBD2,.
CASSGGTRGTEAFF,TGTGCCAGCAGCGGCGGGACTCGGGGCACTGAAGCTTTCTTT,TRBV3-1/TRBV3-2,TRBJ1-1,.,.
CASSSGGTREQFF,TGTGCCAGCAGCTCAGGGGGAACTCGGGAGCAGTTCTTC,TRBV11-3,TRBJ2-1,TRBD1,.
CASSPSGTGSTQHF,TGTGCCAGCTCACCGTCCGGGACCGGGAGTACCCAGCATTTT,TRBV18,TRBJ1-5,.,.
CASSVGRDQPQHF,TGCGCCAGCAGTGTTGGAAGGGATCAGCCCCAGCATTTT,TRBV10-1,TRBJ1-5,.,.
CASSLLDSQETQYF,TGTGCCAGCAGCTTGCTCGACAGCCAAGAGACCCAGTACTTC,TRBV5-4,TRBJ2-5,.,once
CASSDLRATNEKLFF,TGTGCCAGCAGTGACCTCAGAGCAACTAATGAAAAACTGTTTTTT,TRBV2,TRBJ1-4,.,.
CASSLRTDTNYGYTF,TGCGCCAGCAGCTTGAGGACAGACACTAACTATGGCTACACCTTC,TRBV5-1,TRBJ1-2,.,.
CASRGQGSTRELFF,TGTGCCAGCAGGGGACAGGGAAGCACTAGGGAGCTGTTTTTT,TRBV6-5,TRBJ2-2,TRBD1,.
CASSLGVGANTEAFF,TGCGCCAGCAGCTTGGGAGTAGGGGCCAACACTGAAGCTTTCTTT,TRBV5-1,TRBJ1-1,.,.
CAWSRQGNNSPLHF,TGTGCCTGGAGTCGGCAGGGGAATAATTCACCCCTCCACTTT,TRBV30,TRBJ1-6,.,few
CASSPPELGKGYTF,TGTGCCAGCAGCCCACCAGAATTGGGAAAAGGCTACACCTTC,TRBV7-8,TRBJ1-2,.,.
CASSPGPSAGANVLTF,TGTGCCAGCAGCCCAGGCCCCTCCGCTGGGGCCAACGTCCTGACTTTC,TRBV4-2,TRBJ2-6,.,once
CASRRTGFSSDTEAFF,TGTGCCAGCAGGAGGACAGGGTTTTCGTCGGACACTGAAGCTTTCTTT,TRBV2,TRBJ1-1,TRBD1,.
CASTKTAGDGRKPGELFF,TGTGCCAGCACCAAAACAGCGGGAGATGGTAGGAAACCCGGGGAGCTGTTTTTT,TRBV7-3,TRBJ2-2,TRBD2,.
CASSYNEQFF,TGTGCCAGCAGTTACAATGAGCAGTTCTTC,TRBV28,TRBJ2-1,.,.
CSVDERGNYNEQFF,TGCAGCGTTGATGAGCGGGGGAACTACAATGAGCAGTTCTTC,TRBV29-1,TRBJ2-1,TRBD2,.
CASSFSLGLAGGNEQFF,TGTGCCAGCAGCTTTTCCTTGGGACTAGCGGGAGGCAATGAGCAGTTCTTC,TRBV7-9,TRBJ2-1,TRBD2,.
CASSGGRDYGYTF,TGCGCCAGCAGCGGGGGAAGGGACTATGGCTACACCTTC,TRBV10-2,TRBJ1-2,.,.
CASTPSGGARYEQYF,TGTGCCAGCACCCCCTCGGGGGGCGCCCGCTACGAGCAGTACTTC,TRBV25-1,TRBJ2-7,.,.